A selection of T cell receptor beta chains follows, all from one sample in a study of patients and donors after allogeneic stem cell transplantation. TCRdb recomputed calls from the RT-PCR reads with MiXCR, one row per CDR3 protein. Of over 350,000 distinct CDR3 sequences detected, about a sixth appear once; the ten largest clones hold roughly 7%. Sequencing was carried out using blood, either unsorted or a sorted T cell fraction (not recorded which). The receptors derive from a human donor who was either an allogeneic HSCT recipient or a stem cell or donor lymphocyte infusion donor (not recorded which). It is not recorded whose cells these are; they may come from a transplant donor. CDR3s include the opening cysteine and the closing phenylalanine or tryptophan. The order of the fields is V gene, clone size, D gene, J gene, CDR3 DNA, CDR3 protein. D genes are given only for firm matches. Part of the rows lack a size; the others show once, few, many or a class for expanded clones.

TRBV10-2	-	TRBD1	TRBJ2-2	TGCGCCAGCAGTCCCTGGGGACAGCTGTCCGGGGAGCTGTTTTTT	CASSPWGQLSGELFF
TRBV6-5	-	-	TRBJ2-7	TGTGCCAGCAGTTACTCGGCGGAGTCTGCCTACGAGCAGTACTTC	CASSYSAESAYEQYF
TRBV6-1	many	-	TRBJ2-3	TGTGCCAGCAGTCCCCTGGGGGAAACTAGCACAGATACGCAGTATTTT	CASSPLGETSTDTQYF
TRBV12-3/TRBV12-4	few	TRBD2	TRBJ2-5	TGTGCCAGCAGTGGACTAGCGGGGGCCCCCCCTCAAGAGACCCAGTACTTC	CASSGLAGAPPQETQYF
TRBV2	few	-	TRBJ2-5	TGTGCCAGCAGTATCCTAGAAGAGACCCAGTACTTC	CASSILEETQYF
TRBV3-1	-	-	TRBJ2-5	TGTGCCAGCAGCAAAAGCGGGCTGCTATCTCAAGAGACCCAGTACTTC	CASSKSGLLSQETQYF
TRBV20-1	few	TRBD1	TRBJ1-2	TGCAGTGCTAGGCCCAGGGGGACTAACTATGGCTACACCTTC	CSARPRGTNYGYTF
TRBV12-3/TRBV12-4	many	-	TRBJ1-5	TGTGCCAGCAGTCCCACAACAGGGTGGGCCCAGCATTTT	CASSPTTGWAQHF
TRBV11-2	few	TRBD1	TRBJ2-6	TGTGCCAGCAGCTCAGTCGACAGGGAACGCTCTGGGGCCAACGTCCTGACTTTC	CASSSVDRERSGANVLTF
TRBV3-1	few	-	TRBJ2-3	TGTGCCAGCAGCCCCCAGAGAGCAGATACGCAGTATTTT	CASSPQRADTQYF
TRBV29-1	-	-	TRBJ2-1	TGCAGCGTACCCACAGGCATTGAGCAGTTCTTC	CSVPTGIEQFF
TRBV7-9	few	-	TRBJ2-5	TGTGCCAGCAGCTCGAAGAGTGTAAGGGAGACCCAGTACTTC	CASSSKSVRETQYF
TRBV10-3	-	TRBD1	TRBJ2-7	TGTGCCATCAGTGATCGGACAGGGGAGGCCGAGCAGTACTTC	CAISDRTGEAEQYF
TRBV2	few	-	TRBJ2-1	TGTGCCAGCAGTTATCCCACAGGGAAACCCAACAATGAGCAGTTCTTC	CASSYPTGKPNNEQFF
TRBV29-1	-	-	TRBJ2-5	TGCAGCGTTACTCCGGACCTGGAGACCCAGTACTTC	CSVTPDLETQYF
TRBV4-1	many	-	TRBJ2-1	TGCGCCAGCAGCCAATTAGTCGCTTGGTACAATGAGCAGTTCTTC	CASSQLVAWYNEQFF
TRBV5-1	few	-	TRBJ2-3	TGCGCCAGCAGCCAACTAAGGGAAGATACGCAGTATTTT	CASSQLREDTQYF
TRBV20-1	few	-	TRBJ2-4	TGCAGTGCCGGGGCCTCGCTAGCCAAAAACATTCAGTACTTC	CSAGASLAKNIQYF
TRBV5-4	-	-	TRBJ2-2	TGTGCCAGCAGCTTGGACCAGGTAGCCGCGAACACCGGGGAGCTGTTTTTT	CASSLDQVAANTGELFF
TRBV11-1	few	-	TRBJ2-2	TGTGCCAGCAGCTTACCCGGGATCAACACCGGGGAGCTGTTTTTT	CASSLPGINTGELFF
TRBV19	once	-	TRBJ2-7	TGTGCCAGTAGTATAGCCAGCTCCTACGAGCAGTACTTC	CASSIASSYEQYF
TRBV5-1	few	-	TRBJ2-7	TGCGCCAGCAGCTTGGGGACTATCTACGAGCAGTACTTC	CASSLGTIYEQYF
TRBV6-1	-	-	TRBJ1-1	TGTGCCAGCAGCCCCCGAGGCAGGGGAAACACTGAAGCTTTCTTT	CASSPRGRGNTEAFF
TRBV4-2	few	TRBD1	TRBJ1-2	TGTGCCAGCAGCACCTACAGGGGGCTTGACTATGGCTACACCTTC	CASSTYRGLDYGYTF
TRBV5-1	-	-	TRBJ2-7	TGCGCCAGCACCTTAGGGACTCGGAACTACGAGCAGTACTTC	CASTLGTRNYEQYF
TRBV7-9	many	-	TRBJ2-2	TGTGCCAGCAGCTTAGGGAGGACAATAGGGTCCGGGGAGCTGTTTTTT	CASSLGRTIGSGELFF
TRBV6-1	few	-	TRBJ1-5	TGTGCCAGCCGCGGCCTCAGGGGAAGTAAGAGCAATCAGCCCCAGCATTTT	CASRGLRGSKSNQPQHF
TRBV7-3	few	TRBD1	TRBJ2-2	TGTGCCAGCAGCTCCGACAGGGGAGGCACCGGGGAGCTGTTTTTT	CASSSDRGGTGELFF
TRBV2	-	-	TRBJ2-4	TGTGCCAGCAGCCCTGGTGGAGGCGATCGGGTGTACTTC	CASSPGGGDRVYF
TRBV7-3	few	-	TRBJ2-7	TGTGCCAGCAGCTTGTACGGGGGATCCTACGAGCAGTACTTC	CASSLYGGSYEQYF
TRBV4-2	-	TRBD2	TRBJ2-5	TGTGCCAGCAGCCCCCGACTAGCGGGGGGCCGGGAGACCCAGTACTTC	CASSPRLAGGRETQYF
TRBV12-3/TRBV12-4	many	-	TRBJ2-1	TGTGCCAGCAGTTTCTCCAGGATCTATGAGCAGTTCTTC	CASSFSRIYEQFF
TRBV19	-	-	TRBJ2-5	TGTGCCAGTAGTATAGGGACATTCCAAGAGACCCAGTACTTC	CASSIGTFQETQYF
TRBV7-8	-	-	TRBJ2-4	TGTGCCAGCAGCCCCTCTGGAAACATTCAGTACTTC	CASSPSGNIQYF
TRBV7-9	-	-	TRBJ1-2	TGTGCCAGCAGGGGCCAAAACTACTATGGCTACACCTTC	CASRGQNYYGYTF
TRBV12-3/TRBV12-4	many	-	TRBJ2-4	TGTGCCAGCAGTCAGGGGACTACCAAAAACATTCAGTACTTC	CASSQGTTKNIQYF
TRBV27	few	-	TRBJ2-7	TGTGCCAGCAGTTTATTTTGGTCCGGAAAGACGAACCTCCACGAGCAGTACTTC	CASSLFWSGKTNLHEQYF
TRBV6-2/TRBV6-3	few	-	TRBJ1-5	TGTGCCAGCAGCCTACCAGCTTTTCCCCAGCATTTT	CASSLPAFPQHF
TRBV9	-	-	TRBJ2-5	TGTGCCAGCAGCGTAGGTCCACAAGAGACCCAGTACTTC	CASSVGPQETQYF
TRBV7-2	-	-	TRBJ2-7	TGTGCCAGCACTCCCCAGACCCTGGCCGACGAGCAGTACTTC	CASTPQTLADEQYF